The entry below describes one T cell receptor (beta chain). With V trimmed by 3 bases and J by 4 bases, 8 bases remained unmatched. This CDR3 has 16 residues. The V gene's germline CDR1 is KGHSH and CDR2 LQKENI. The recently defined diagnostic criteria for definite or probable disease were met by the Susac syndrome patients. Purification of the CD8+ and CD4+ T cells relied on negative isolation, and TEMRA cells underwent FACS enrichment. The sample originates from a study of CD8 T cells in Susac syndrome. Reverse transcription used roughly 0.5 to 1 ug RNA and random hexamers. The CDR3 of TCR beta was amplified by immunoSEQ multiplex PCR across 54 Vbeta and 13 Jbeta. From the immunoSEQ multiplex PCR reads, TCRdb called clonotypes with MiXCR, one entry per CDR3 protein. The data show 150,000 to 160,000 distinct CDR3 sequences, with approximately 95% seen just once and approximately 0.17% held by the top ten.

This TCR was sampled from a human donor with Susac syndrome. The chain uses TRBV18 and TRBJ2-5; 10 nucleotides line up with TRBD2. The sequenced sample consisted of CD4+ T cells from PBMCs. The CDR3 region is CASSPLSGGRRETQYF. The CDR3 DNA reads TGTGCCAGCTCACCCCTTAGCGGGGGGCGACGAGAGACCCAGTACTTC. Combining the CDR3 with reference TRBV18 and TRBJ2-5 gives the whole variable domain NAGVMQNPRHLVRRRGQEARLRCSPMKGHSHVYWYRQLPEEGLKFMVYLQKENIIDESGMPKERFSAEFPKEGPSILRIQQVVRGDSAAYFCASSPLSGGRRETQYFGPGTRLLVL.